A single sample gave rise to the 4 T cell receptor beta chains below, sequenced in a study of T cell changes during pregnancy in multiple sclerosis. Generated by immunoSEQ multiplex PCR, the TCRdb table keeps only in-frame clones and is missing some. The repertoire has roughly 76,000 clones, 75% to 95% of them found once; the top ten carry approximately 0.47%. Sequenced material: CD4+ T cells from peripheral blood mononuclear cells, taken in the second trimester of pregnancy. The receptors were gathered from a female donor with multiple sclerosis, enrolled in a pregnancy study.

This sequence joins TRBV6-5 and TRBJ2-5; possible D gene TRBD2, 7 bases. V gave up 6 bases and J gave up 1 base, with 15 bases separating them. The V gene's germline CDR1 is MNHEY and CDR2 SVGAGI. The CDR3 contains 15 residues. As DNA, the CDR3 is TGTGCCAGCAGATGGGGAAGGGGGGGCCAAGAGACCCAGTACTTC. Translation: CASRWGRGGQETQYF.

This CDR3 reads CASSQETGVWDGYTF. DNA for the CDR3: TGCGCCAGCAGCCAAGAGACGGGGGTTTGGGATGGCTACACCTTC. J is TRBJ1-2 and V is TRBV4-3; D perhaps matches TRBD1 (5 bases). The V end was cut by 0 bases, the J end by 6 bases, with 14 bases between. Germline V gene lookup returns CDR1 LGHNA and CDR2 YSLEER. This CDR3 is 15 amino acids long.

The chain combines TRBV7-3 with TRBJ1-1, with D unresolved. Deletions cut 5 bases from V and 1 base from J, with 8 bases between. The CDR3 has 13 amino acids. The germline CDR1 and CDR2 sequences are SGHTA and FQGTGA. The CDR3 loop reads CASSPTPNTEAFF. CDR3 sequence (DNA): TGTGCCAGCAGCCCCACACCGAACACTGAAGCTTTCTTT.

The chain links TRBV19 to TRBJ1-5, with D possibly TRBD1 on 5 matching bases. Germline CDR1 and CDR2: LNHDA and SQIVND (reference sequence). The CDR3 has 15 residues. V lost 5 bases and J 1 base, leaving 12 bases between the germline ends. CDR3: CASSSISGSNQPQHF. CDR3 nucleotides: TGTGCCAGTAGTTCGATATCAGGGAGCAATCAGCCCCAGCATTTT.